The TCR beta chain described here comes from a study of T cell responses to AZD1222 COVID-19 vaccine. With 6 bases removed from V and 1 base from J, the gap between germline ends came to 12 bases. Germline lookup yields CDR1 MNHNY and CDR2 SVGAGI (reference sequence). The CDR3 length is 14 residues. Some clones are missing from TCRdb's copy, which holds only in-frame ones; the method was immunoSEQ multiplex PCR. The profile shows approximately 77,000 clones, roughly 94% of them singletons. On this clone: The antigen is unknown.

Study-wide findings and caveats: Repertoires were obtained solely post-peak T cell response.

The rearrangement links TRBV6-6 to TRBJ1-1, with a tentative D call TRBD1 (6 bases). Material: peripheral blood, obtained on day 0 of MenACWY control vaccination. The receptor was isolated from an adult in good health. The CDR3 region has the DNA TGTGCCAGCAGCAAACAGGGTTGGAACACTGAAGCTTTCTTT. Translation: CASSKQGWNTEAFF.